The 6 T cell receptor beta chains below were found in one sample sequenced in a study of blood T cells in healthy people across ages. A second PCR of roughly 7 to 11 cycles used a sample-barcoded 5' primer and a J-beta primer mix. TCRdb ran MiXCR on the 5' RACE reads and lists one entry per CDR3 protein. The data contain 1.5 million to 2 million distinct CDR3 sequences, roughly 30% of them singletons. Specimen: blood. These TCRs come from a woman younger than 45 in good health.

In the case of this clonotype: A much bigger clone sits one base away, suggesting this may be a read error. The V and J genes are TRBV28 and TRBJ2-7; maybe TRBD1 (6 bases). Germline values: CDR1 MDHEN, CDR2 SYDVKM. This CDR3 contains 15 residues. The CDR3 coding sequence is TGTGCCAGCAGTTTATATCGGGACACCTCCTACGCGCAGTACTTC. Its translation is CASSLYRDTSYAQYF.

This clonotype was detected a few times. The V gene is TRBV20-1, the J gene TRBJ2-3, with D unresolved. Germline lookup yields CDR1 DFQATT and CDR2 SNEGSKA (reference sequence). V shed 6 bases and J shed 0 bases, with 13 bases lying between them. The CDR3 has 14 amino acids. The chain's CDR3 is CSAIDSTSTDTQYF. DNA for the CDR3: TGCAGTGCGATCGACTCGACTAGCACAGATACGCAGTATTTT.

The genes are TRBV10-3 and TRBJ1-1; D unclear. Trimming cost V 10 bases and J 0 bases, with 12 bases left between them. CDR3 length: 13 amino acids. CDR1 and CDR2 (germline): ENHRY, SYGVKD. The CDR3 DNA sequence: TGTGCCAGCCAAGGACCGTTGAACACTGAAGCTTTCTTT. Protein: CASQGPLNTEAFF.

V usage is TRBV9 and J usage is TRBJ1-2, with D perhaps matching TRBD1 (6 bases). The V and J ends lost 4 bases and 7 bases respectively, with 14 bases between them. This CDR3 comprises 13 residues. Per the germline V gene, CDR1 is SGDLS and CDR2 is YYNGEE. This CDR3 reads CASSPGATGGYTF. DNA for the CDR3: TGTGCCAGCAGCCCCGGGGCGACAGGTGGCTACACCTTC.

This clonotype occurred a few times. The chain recombines TRBV28 with TRBJ2-1; no definite D call. Trimming pared 8 bases from V and 3 bases from J, leaving 11 bases between. The CDR3 loop spans 13 amino acids. The germline V gene has CDR1 MDHEN and CDR2 SYDVKM. The CDR3 is CASCEGGYNEQFF. In DNA, the CDR3 is TGTGCCAGCTGCGAAGGTGGCTACAATGAGCAGTTCTTC.

This clonotype was seen ten or more times. The rearrangement links TRBV7-6 to TRBJ2-6; no firm D call. In germline, CDR1 is SGHVS, CDR2 FNYEAQ. CDR3 length: 18 amino acids. The V gene lost 5 bases and the J gene lost 0 bases, with 17 bases spanning the gap. The CDR3 reads CASSPTGFGYSGANVLTF. The CDR3 DNA is TGTGCCAGCAGCCCCACGGGTTTTGGCTACTCTGGGGCCAACGTCCTGACTTTC.